The 10 T cell receptor beta chains presented below share a single source sample, sequenced in a study of STAT5B mutations in CD4+ large granular lymphocyte leukemia. The assay was immunoSEQ multiplex PCR, and TCRdb's table has in-frame clones only and misses some. The repertoire holds 20,000 or so clones, with approximately 70% as singletons. Sequenced input: CD4+ T cells from blood buffy coats. These receptors were obtained from a human donor in good health.

The chain recombines TRBV27 with TRBJ2-3; perhaps TRBD1 as D (6 bases). This CDR3 has 15 residues. Germline lookup yields CDR1 MNHEY and CDR2 SMNVEV (reference sequence). The V end was cut by 1 base, the J end by 9 bases, with 17 bases between. The CDR3 nucleotides are TGTGCCAGCAGTTTATTCAGCTTACAGGGTCACACGCAGTATTTT. Translated: CASSLFSLQGHTQYF.

V is TRBV6-5 and J is TRBJ1-1, with 8 nucleotides matching TRBD1. Germline CDR1 and CDR2: MNHEY and SVGAGI. V shed 5 bases, J shed 8 bases, and the junction held 1 base outside the gene matches. CDR3 length: 11 residues. CDR3 DNA: TGTGCCAGCAGTCGACAGGGGGAAGCTTTCTTT. Residues: CASSRQGEAFF.

This rearrangement joins TRBV4-3 to TRBJ2-1; D uncertain. Germline V CDR1 and CDR2: LGHNA, YSLEER. The CDR3 loop spans 14 amino acids. The germline V and J ends were trimmed by 0 bases and 8 bases, with 11 bases remaining between them. The CDR3 DNA sequence: TGCGCCAGCAGCCAAGATAGGTTAGCCCATGAGCAGTTCTTC. Translation: CASSQDRLAHEQFF.

The chain combines TRBV27 with TRBJ2-7; 7 bases map to TRBD1. The length of the CDR3 is 14 residues. V lost 5 bases and J lost 2; bases outside the gene matches: 6. The germline V gene encodes CDR1 MNHEY and CDR2 SMNVEV (reference sequence). The DNA for the CDR3 is TGTGCCAGCAGTCCGCCGGGACAGACCTACGAGCAGTACTTC. Its protein product is CASSPPGQTYEQYF.

This clone was counted a single time. The V and J genes are TRBV9 and TRBJ2-2; the D gene is possibly TRBD2 (6 bases). V lost 4 bases, J lost 6 bases, and 16 bases lay in between. The germline V gene encodes CDR1 SGDLS and CDR2 YYNGEE. This CDR3 comprises 15 residues. The CDR3 is CASSPRGSPAGELFF. The CDR3 DNA is TGTGCCAGCAGCCCTCGGGGGTCCCCAGCCGGGGAGCTGTTTTTT.

The rearrangement uses TRBV6-1 and TRBJ2-1; D is undetermined. The V end lost 9 bases, the J end lost 0 bases, and 9 bases lay between the germline ends. Germline lookup yields CDR1 MNHNS and CDR2 SASEGT. This CDR3 is built from 13 residues. In nucleotides, the CDR3 is TGTGCCAGTACAGTTCCCTCCTACAATGAGCAGTTCTTC. The encoded protein is CASTVPSYNEQFF.

This sequence joins TRBV2 and TRBJ2-7; a weak D match, TRBD2 (7 bases). CDR3 length: 16 amino acids. Germline loops: CDR1 SNHLY, CDR2 FYNNEI. Trimming removed 6 bases at V and 4 bases at J, with 22 bases between. CDR3 in amino acids: CASSTMRGGETYEQYF. The CDR3 DNA is TGTGCCAGCAGCACCATGAGGGGGGGCGAAACATACGAGCAGTACTTC.

CDR3: CASSYNWQGVQPQHF. The CDR3 DNA reads TGTGCCAGTAGCTATAACTGGCAGGGAGTCCAGCCCCAGCATTTT. The rearrangement joins TRBV19 to TRBJ1-5; the D gene is possibly TRBD1 (5 bases). The CDR3 is 15 residues long. V lost 6 bases and J 7 bases, leaving 19 bases between the germline ends. Germline V gene data show CDR1 as LNHDA and CDR2 as SQIVND (reference sequence).

The chain has TRBV10-3 and TRBJ2-2; D may be TRBD1 or TRBD2 (5 bases each). Germline V lookup: CDR1 ENHRY, CDR2 SYGVKD. The CDR3 loop spans 16 amino acids. Trimming shortened V by 6 bases and J by 7 bases, and 21 bases separated the two germline ends. The CDR3 reads CAISSGTPGGFGELFF. The CDR3 coding sequence is TGTGCCATCAGCTCCGGGACCCCCGGCGGGTTCGGGGAGCTGTTTTTT.

This clone appeared once. The chain joins TRBV6-6 to TRBJ2-3; D is unclear. The germline gives CDR1 MNHNY, CDR2 SVGAGI (reference sequence). The CDR3 contains 14 residues. V shed 2 bases and J shed 2 bases, with 8 bases lying between them. CDR3 sequence: CASSYVGFTDTQYF. CDR3 sequence (DNA): TGTGCCAGCAGTTACGTGGGTTTCACAGATACGCAGTATTTT.